The 15 T cell receptor beta chains presented below share a single source sample, sequenced in a study of blood T cell repertoires in COVID-19. Generated by immunoSEQ multiplex PCR, the TCRdb table keeps only in-frame clones and is missing some. The sample shows nearly 300,000 clones, 70% to 85% of them seen only once. Sequencing input: peripheral blood. The receptors shown here come from a human donor with COVID-19, enrolled during active disease. The donor label of this sample is uncertain.

The rearrangement joins TRBV28 to TRBJ1-5; 9 nucleotides match TRBD1. Germline loops: CDR1 MDHEN, CDR2 SYDVKM. The CDR3 has 15 amino acids. V dropped 3 bases and J dropped 9; count of bases not matched to a gene: 9. The CDR3: CASSLGQGFRTPQHF. The DNA for the CDR3 is TGTGCCAGCAGTTTGGGACAGGGCTTCCGCACGCCCCAGCATTTT.

This clone has just a few counts. The rearrangement joins TRBV7-2 to TRBJ2-1; 9 bases fit TRBD1. Germline CDR1 and CDR2: SGHTA and FQGNSA. The CDR3 is 15 amino acids. J was trimmed by 6 bases and V by 5 bases; bases with no gene match: 8. The CDR3 loop reads CASSQGQGGVNEQFF. The CDR3 nucleotides read TGTGCCAGCAGCCAGGGACAGGGAGGGGTCAATGAGCAGTTCTTC.

The gene calls are TRBV15 and TRBJ2-7; 7 positions match TRBD1. The trim removed 1 base at V and 4 bases at J, leaving 7 bases unmatched. Germline V CDR1 and CDR2: LNHNV, YYDKDF (reference sequence). This CDR3 spans 15 amino acids. The CDR3 DNA reads TGTGCCACCAGCAGAGCCGGGACAGCTCAGTACGAGCAGTACTTC. Translating gives CATSRAGTAQYEQYF.

The chain joins TRBV7-2 to TRBJ1-3; TRBD1 matches 7 bases. Trimming took 2 bases from V and 3 from J; bases not matched to a gene: 7. There are 16 residues in the CDR3. CDR1 and CDR2 (germline): SGHTA, FQGNSA. CDR3 nucleotides: TGTGCCAGCAGCTTATCTGAGGGGGCCAGTGGAAACACCATATATTTT. The encoded protein is CASSLSEGASGNTIYF.

This chain links TRBV27 with TRBJ1-3; weak D call: TRBD1 (5 bases). The CDR3 has 16 amino acids. The V gene lost 2 bases and the J gene lost 0 bases, with 11 bases spanning the gap. In germline, CDR1 is MNHEY, CDR2 SMNVEV (reference sequence). This CDR3 reads CASSLAGGVSGNTIYF. CDR3 coding DNA: TGTGCCAGCAGTTTAGCCGGAGGGGTCTCTGGAAACACCATATATTTT.

V usage is TRBV2 and J usage is TRBJ2-7; possible D gene TRBD2, 6 bases. The CDR3 has 14 residues. The V end lost 6 bases, the J end lost 0 bases, and 12 bases lay between the germline ends. Germline V gene data show CDR1 as SNHLY and CDR2 as FYNNEI. The CDR3 DNA follows: TGTGCCAGCAGGGGACTGACGAGCTCCTACGAGCAGTACTTC. It is translated as CASRGLTSSYEQYF.

CDR3: CASSSRGRANEKLFF. The CDR3 DNA is TGTGCCAGCAGCTCTAGAGGGAGGGCTAATGAAAAACTGTTTTTT. The chain links TRBV9 to TRBJ1-4; D not certain. Per the germline V gene, CDR1 is SGDLS and CDR2 is YYNGEE. With 4 bases removed from V and 3 bases from J, the gap between germline ends came to 13 bases. The CDR3 contains 15 residues.

The chain recombines TRBV5-1 with TRBJ2-7; D is possibly TRBD1 (5 bases). Germline V CDR1 and CDR2: SGHRS, YFSETQ. The CDR3 runs to 14 residues. The germline V and J ends were trimmed by 6 bases and 4 bases, with 17 bases remaining between them. The CDR3 loop reads CASTTQAGIYEQYF. The CDR3 bases are TGCGCCAGCACAACACAGGCAGGGATTTACGAGCAGTACTTC. Full variable domain (outside the CDR3, taken from reference TRBV5-1 and TRBJ2-7): KAGVTQTPRYLIKTRGQQVTLSCSPISGHRSVSWYQQTPGQGLQFLFEYFSETQRNKGNFPGRFSGRQFSNSRSEMNVSTLELGDSALYLCASTTQAGIYEQYFGPGTRLTVT.

The rearrangement joins TRBV24-1 to TRBJ1-2; D remains ambiguous. The V end was cut by 3 bases, the J end by 2 bases, with 6 bases between. The CDR3 has 13 amino acids. Per the germline V gene, CDR1 is KGHDR and CDR2 is SFDVKD. CDR3 nucleotides: TGTGCCACCAGTGATGCGGAGAACTATGGCTACACCTTC. Translating gives CATSDAENYGYTF.

This chain joins TRBV23-1 and TRBJ2-1; 7 bases agree with TRBD1. TRBV23-1 is sorted into the ORF group, with uncertain function. Germline trimming cut 6 bases from V and 3 bases from J; bases unmatched to any gene: 11. The CDR3 loop spans 16 amino acids. This chain's CDR3 is CASSPTGTANYNEQFF. The CDR3 DNA reads as TGCGCCAGCAGCCCAACCGGGACAGCTAACTACAATGAGCAGTTCTTC.

V and J are TRBV6-5 and TRBJ1-5, with D perhaps matching TRBD1 (5 bases). V dropped 6 bases and J dropped 3 bases, with 12 bases sitting between them. Per the germline V gene, CDR1 is MNHEY and CDR2 is SVGAGI. The CDR3 is made up of 14 amino acids. The DNA of the CDR3 is TGTGCCAGCAGGGCAGGGACTCACAATCAGCCCCAGCATTTT. Encoded protein: CASRAGTHNQPQHF.

The chain has TRBV29-1 and TRBJ1-5, with 8 bases matching TRBD1. The ends lost 7 bases at V and 4 bases at J; junction bases unmatched: 9. This CDR3 has 14 amino acids. Germline V CDR1 and CDR2: SQVTM, ANQGSEA. CDR3 in amino acids: CSALLRDRNQPQHF. DNA for the CDR3: TGCAGCGCTCTTCTCCGGGACAGGAATCAGCCCCAGCATTTT.

This chain links TRBV11-3 with TRBJ1-3, with D unclear. The CDR3 is made up of 14 amino acids. V was shortened by 6 bases and J by 2 bases, with 11 bases between the two germline ends. From germline, CDR1 is SGHNT and CDR2 YENEEA. CDR3 sequence: CASSQPETGNTIYF. The CDR3 DNA follows: TGTGCCAGCAGTCAACCGGAGACTGGAAACACCATATATTTT. The entire variable domain, with the rest obtained from reference TRBV11-3 and TRBJ1-3, is as follows: EAGVVQSPRYKIIEKKQPVAFWCNPISGHNTLYWYLQNLGQGPELLIRYENEEAVDDSQLPKDRFSAERLKGVDSTLKIQPAELGDSAVYLCASSQPETGNTIYFGEGSWLTVV.

CDR3 loop: CASSYSQNTEAFF. CDR3 sequence (DNA): TGTGCCAGCAGTTACTCACAGAACACTGAAGCTTTCTTT. The J gene is TRBJ1-1, the V gene TRBV6-5; D is ambiguous. The CDR3 runs to 13 residues. CDR1 and CDR2 (germline): MNHEY, SVGAGI. Trimming took 0 bases from V and 1 from J, leaving 3 bases between them.

This rearrangement joins TRBV14 to TRBJ2-6, with unresolved D. Germline V gives CDR1 SGHDN, CDR2 FVKESK. The CDR3 loop spans 13 amino acids. With 5 bases removed from V and 4 bases from J, the gap between germline ends came to 6 bases. The DNA of the CDR3 is TGTGCCAGCAGCACCAGGGGGGCCAACGTCCTGACTTTC. Amino acid sequence: CASSTRGANVLTF. The complete variable domain, with remaining parts taken from reference TRBV14 and TRBJ2-6, reads EAGVTQFPSHSVIEKGQTVTLRCDPISGHDNLYWYRRVMGKEIKFLLHFVKESKQDESGMPNNRFLAERTGGTYSTLKVQPAELEDSGVYFCASSTRGANVLTFGAGSRLTVL.